What follows describes a single TCR beta chain. How the authors handled the data: Scientists estimated how many nucleated cells there were by amplifying reference gene primers. Repertoires were generated with immunoSEQ multiplex PCR, while TCRdb's copy carries only in-frame clones and drops some. The V and J calls and clone size were taken over from that table, and D and trimming were inferred from the DNA. This table has roughly 250,000 clones, around 90% appearing once. The entry originates in a study of blood T cell repertoires in COVID-19. CDR3 length: 17 residues. The junction had 12 bases not matched to a gene; V was cut back by 2 bases and J by 3 bases. Germline V gives CDR1 MNHEY, CDR2 SMNVEV (reference sequence).

The sequence was collected from a person aged 18 to 35 with COVID-19, enrolled during active disease. V gene TRBV27 combines with J gene TRBJ2-7; 8 bases line up with TRBD1. Source material: peripheral blood. CDR3 region: CASSLGGSGTGYYEQYF. The CDR3 DNA is TGTGCCAGCAGTTTAGGGGGGTCCGGGACAGGCTACTACGAGCAGTACTTC.